This T cell receptor beta chain emerged from a study of CD4+ T cells in melanoma. Study outcomes and limitations: A reported correlation linked neoantigen-specific CD4+ T cells to CD8+, macrophage and B cell function. Neoantigen-specific CD4+ T cells in melanoma reportedly had diverse differentiation states.

Some clones are missing from TCRdb's copy, which holds only in-frame ones; the method was immunoSEQ multiplex PCR. Among roughly 110,000 clones listed, roughly 90% were seen once. Of note for this clone: Antigen unknown.

The V gene's germline CDR1 is MRHNA and CDR2 SNTAGT. This CDR3 spans 14 amino acids. V shed 4 bases and J 8 bases; nucleotides not matched to a gene: 8. The source material was peripheral blood. This chain connects TRBV6-4 to TRBJ1-2; 9 nucleotides match TRBD1. The origin of this receptor is a human donor with melanoma. CDR3 in DNA: TGTGCCAGCAGTGCCGAGGGACAGGGTATGGGCTACACCTTC. This gives the protein CASSAEGQGMGYTF.